The source of this T cell receptor (beta chain) is a study of cytomegalovirus exposure and HLA in healthy donors. Whole-study results and caveats: Analyzed later, association rates of TCRs varied across HLA loci, with DRB1 most and HLA-C fewest.

The PCR used 60 Vbeta and 13 Jbeta primers. Original processing notes: Roughly 10 million shared chains were among about 80 million unique TCR beta chains counted in a later analysis. Using immunoSEQ multiplex PCR, the repertoire was profiled, and TCRdb retains in-frame clones only, with some absent. That table is the source of V, J and clone size, and D and trimming were worked out from the DNA. The sample yields some 190,000 clones, 60% to 80% seen once. The germline gives CDR1 SGHVS, CDR2 FNYEAQ. Losses at the gene ends were 3 bases for V and 4 bases for J; bases not matched to a gene: 8. This CDR3 region has 15 residues. Comment on this clone: As yet, its antigen is unknown.

This TCR came from a woman in her thirties in good health and CMV-seropositive. Sequencing input: PBMCs. The V call is TRBV7-6, the J call TRBJ1-1; 7 positions match TRBD1. The CDR3 nucleotides read TGTGCCAGCAGCTTGACGGGACAGCAAAGCACTGAAGCTTTCTTT. Translation gives CASSLTGQQSTEAFF.